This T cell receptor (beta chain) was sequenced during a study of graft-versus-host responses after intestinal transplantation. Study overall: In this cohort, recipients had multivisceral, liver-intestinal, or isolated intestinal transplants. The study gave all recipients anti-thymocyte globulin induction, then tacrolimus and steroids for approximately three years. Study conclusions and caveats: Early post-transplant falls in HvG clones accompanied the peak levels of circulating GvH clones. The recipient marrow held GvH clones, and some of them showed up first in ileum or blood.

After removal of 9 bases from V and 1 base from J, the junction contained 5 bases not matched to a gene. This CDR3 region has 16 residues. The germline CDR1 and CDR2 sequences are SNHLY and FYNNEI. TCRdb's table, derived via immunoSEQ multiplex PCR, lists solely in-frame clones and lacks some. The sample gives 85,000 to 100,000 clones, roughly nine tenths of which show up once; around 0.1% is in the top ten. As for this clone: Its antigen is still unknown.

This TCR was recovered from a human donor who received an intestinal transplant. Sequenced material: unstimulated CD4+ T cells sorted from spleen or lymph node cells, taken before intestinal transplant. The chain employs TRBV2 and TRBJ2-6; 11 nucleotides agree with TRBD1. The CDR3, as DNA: TGTGCCAGAGGCGGGACAGGGGGATCTGGGGCCAACGTCCTGACTTTC. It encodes CARGGTGGSGANVLTF.